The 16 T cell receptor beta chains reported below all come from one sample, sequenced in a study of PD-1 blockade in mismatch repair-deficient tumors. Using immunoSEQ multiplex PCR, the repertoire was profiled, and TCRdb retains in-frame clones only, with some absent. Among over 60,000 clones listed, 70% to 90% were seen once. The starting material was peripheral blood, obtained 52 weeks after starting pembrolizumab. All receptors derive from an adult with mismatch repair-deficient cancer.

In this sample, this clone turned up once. The DNA for the CDR3 is TGTGCCAGCAGCGGACACAGGGGACTAGCGGGAGGGCCGTTCAACGAGCAGTACTTC. Protein: CASSGHRGLAGGPFNEQYF. The genes are TRBV7-9 and TRBJ2-7; the match to TRBD2 covers 16 bases. This CDR3 comprises 19 residues. Germline values: CDR1 SEHNR, CDR2 FQNEAQ (reference sequence). V trimming: 5 bases; J trimming: 5 bases; junction bases outside the gene matches: 15.

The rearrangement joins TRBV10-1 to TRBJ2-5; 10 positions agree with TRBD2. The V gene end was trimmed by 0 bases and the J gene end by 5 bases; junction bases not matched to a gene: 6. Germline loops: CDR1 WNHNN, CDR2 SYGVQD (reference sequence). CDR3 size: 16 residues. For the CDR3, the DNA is TGCGCCAGCAGTGAGTCTAGCGGGAGGCCTTGGGAGACCCAGTACTTC. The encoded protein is CASSESSGRPWETQYF.

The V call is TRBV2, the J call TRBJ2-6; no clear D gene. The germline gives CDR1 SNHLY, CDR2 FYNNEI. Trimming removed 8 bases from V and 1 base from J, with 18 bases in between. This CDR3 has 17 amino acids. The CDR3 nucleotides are TGTGCCAGCGGCCTAACCGGACGGCCTTCTGGGGCCAACGTCCTGACTTTC. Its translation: CASGLTGRPSGANVLTF.

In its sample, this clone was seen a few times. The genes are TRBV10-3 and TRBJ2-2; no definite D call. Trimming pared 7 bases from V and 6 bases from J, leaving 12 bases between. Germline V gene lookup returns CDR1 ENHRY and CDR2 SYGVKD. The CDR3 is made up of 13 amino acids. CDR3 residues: CAITRQVPGELFF. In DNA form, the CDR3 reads TGTGCCATCACCCGACAAGTGCCCGGGGAGCTGTTTTTT.

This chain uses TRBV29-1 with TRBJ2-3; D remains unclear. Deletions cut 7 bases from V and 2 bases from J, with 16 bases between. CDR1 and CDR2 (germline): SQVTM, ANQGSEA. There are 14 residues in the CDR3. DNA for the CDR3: TGCAGCGCCGAATCTAATAAGGTCACAGATACGCAGTATTTT. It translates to CSAESNKVTDTQYF.

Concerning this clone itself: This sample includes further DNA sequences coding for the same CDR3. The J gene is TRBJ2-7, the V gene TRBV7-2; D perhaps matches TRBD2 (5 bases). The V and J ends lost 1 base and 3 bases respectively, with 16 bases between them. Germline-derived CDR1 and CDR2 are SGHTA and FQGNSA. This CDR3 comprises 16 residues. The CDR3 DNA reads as TGTGCCAGCAGCTTAGTTGGGTGGGAGATTCGCTACGAGCAGTACTTC. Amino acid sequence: CASSLVGWEIRYEQYF.

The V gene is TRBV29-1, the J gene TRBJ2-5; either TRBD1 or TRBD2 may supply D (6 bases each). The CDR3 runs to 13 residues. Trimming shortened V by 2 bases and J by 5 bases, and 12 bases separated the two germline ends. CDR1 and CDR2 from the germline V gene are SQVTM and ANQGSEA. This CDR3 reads CSVERGPAETQYF. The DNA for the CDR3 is TGCAGCGTTGAACGGGGGCCGGCGGAGACCCAGTACTTC.

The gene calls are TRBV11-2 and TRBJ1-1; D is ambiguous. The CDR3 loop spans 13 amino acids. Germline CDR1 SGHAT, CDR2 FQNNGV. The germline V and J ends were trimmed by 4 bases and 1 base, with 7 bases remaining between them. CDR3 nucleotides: TGTGCCAGCAGCTACGTAGCGAACACTGAAGCTTTCTTT. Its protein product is CASSYVANTEAFF.

The CDR3 here is CASSFGVLAGRTDTQYF. In DNA, the CDR3 is TGTGCCAGCAGCTTTGGTGTACTAGCGGGCCGCACAGATACGCAGTATTTT. The genes are TRBV5-4 and TRBJ2-3, with 9 bases that match TRBD2. In germline, CDR1 is SGHNT, CDR2 YYREEE (reference sequence). The ends lost 2 bases at V and 1 base at J; junction bases unmatched: 8. The CDR3 extends over 17 amino acids.

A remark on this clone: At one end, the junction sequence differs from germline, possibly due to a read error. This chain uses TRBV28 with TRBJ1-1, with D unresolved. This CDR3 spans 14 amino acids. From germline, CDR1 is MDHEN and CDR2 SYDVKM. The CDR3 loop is CASSIPQLKTEAFF. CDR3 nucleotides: TGTGCCAGCAGTATACCCCAGTTGAAGACTGAAGCTTTCTTT.

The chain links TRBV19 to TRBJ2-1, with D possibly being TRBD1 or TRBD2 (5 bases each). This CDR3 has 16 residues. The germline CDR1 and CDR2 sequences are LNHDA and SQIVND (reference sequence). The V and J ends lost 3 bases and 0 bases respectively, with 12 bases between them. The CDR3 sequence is CASSIKGESSYNEQFF. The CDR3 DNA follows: TGTGCCAGTAGTATCAAAGGGGAGAGCTCCTACAATGAGCAGTTCTTC. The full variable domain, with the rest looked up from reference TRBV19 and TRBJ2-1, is DGGITQSPKYLFRKEGQNVTLSCEQNLNHDAMYWYRQDPGQGLRLIYYSQIVNDFQKGDIAEGYSVSREKKESFPLTVTSAQKNPTAFYLCASSIKGESSYNEQFFGPGTRLTVL.

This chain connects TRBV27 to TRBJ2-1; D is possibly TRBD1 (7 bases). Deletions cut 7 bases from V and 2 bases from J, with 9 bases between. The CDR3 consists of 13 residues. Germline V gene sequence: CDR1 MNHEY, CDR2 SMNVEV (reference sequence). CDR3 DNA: TGTGCCAGCACAGGGGGGACCTACAATGAGCAGTTCTTC. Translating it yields CASTGGTYNEQFF.

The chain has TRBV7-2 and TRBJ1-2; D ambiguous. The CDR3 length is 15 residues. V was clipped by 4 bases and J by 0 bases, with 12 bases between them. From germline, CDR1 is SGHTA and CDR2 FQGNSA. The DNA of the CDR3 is TGTGCCAGCAGCTCCACTAGCGGGGCTAACTATGGCTACACCTTC. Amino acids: CASSSTSGANYGYTF.

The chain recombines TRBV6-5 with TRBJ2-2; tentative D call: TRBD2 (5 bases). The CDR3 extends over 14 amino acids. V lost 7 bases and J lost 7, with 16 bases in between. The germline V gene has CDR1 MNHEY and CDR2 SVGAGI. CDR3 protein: CASTPDSLGGELFF. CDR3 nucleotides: TGTGCCAGCACCCCGGACTCCCTCGGCGGGGAGCTGTTTTTT.

The CDR3 loop is CASSVVGGFGDTQYF. The CDR3 DNA sequence: TGTGCCAGCAGCGTAGTGGGGGGGTTTGGAGATACGCAGTATTTT. The chain uses TRBV9 and TRBJ2-3; 7 bases match TRBD2. The germline CDR1 and CDR2 sequences are SGDLS and YYNGEE. This CDR3 spans 15 amino acids. Trimming took 0 bases from V and 5 from J; bases not matched to a gene: 6. Drawing the rest from reference TRBV9 and TRBJ2-3, the complete variable domain is DSGVTQTPKHLITATGQRVTLRCSPRSGDLSVYWYQQSLDQGLQFLIQYYNGEERAKGNILERFSAQQFPDLHSELNLSSLELGDSALYFCASSVVGGFGDTQYFGPGTRLTVL.

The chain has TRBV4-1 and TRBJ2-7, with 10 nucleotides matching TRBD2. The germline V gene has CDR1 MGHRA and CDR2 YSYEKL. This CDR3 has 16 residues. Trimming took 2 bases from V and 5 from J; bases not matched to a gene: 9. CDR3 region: CASSQLQREGLDEQYF. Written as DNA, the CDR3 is TGCGCCAGCAGCCAACTCCAGCGGGAGGGCCTCGACGAGCAGTACTTC.